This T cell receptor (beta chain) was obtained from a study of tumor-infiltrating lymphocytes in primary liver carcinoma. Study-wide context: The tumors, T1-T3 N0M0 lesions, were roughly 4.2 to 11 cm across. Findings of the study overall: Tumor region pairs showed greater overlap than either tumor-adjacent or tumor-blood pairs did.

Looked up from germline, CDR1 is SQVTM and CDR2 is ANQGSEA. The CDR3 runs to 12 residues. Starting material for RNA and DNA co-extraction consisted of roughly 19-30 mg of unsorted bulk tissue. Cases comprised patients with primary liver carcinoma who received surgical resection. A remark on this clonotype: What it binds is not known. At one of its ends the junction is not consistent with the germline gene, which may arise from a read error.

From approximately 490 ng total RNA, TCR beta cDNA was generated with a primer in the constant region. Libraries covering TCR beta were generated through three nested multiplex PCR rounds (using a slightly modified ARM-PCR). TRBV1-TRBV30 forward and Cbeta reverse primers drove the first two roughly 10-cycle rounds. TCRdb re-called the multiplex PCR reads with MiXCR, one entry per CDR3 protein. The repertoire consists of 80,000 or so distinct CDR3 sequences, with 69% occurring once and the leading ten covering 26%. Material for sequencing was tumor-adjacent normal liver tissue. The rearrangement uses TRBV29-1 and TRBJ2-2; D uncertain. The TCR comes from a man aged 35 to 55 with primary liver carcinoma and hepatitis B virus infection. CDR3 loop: CGVSTNIGELFF. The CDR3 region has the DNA TGCGGCGTTTCAACGAACATCGGGGAGCTGTTTTTT.